The 17 T cell receptor beta chains listed next were all sequenced from one sample in a study of cytomegalovirus exposure and HLA in healthy donors. This PCR relied on a set of 60 Vbeta primers and 13 Jbeta primers. Sequencing used immunoSEQ multiplex PCR; TCRdb keeps in-frame clones, though not all of them. The sample gives more than 130,000 clones, about 80% of which show up once; about 3.8% is in the top ten. Sequenced material: PBMCs. The origin of the receptors is a man aged 18 to 29 in good health and CMV-seronegative.

Regarding this clone: Relative to the germline gene, one junction end is altered; a read error may explain this. V is TRBV5-4 and J is TRBJ2-1; 12 bases fit TRBD2. CDR1 and CDR2 from the germline V gene are SGHNT and YYREEE (reference sequence). The CDR3 runs 15 residues. CDR3 in amino acids: CASSFLAGGSNGQFF. The CDR3 nucleotides read TGTGCCAGCAGCTTTCTAGCGGGAGGGTCCAATGGGCAGTTCTTC.

V is TRBV25-1 and J is TRBJ2-1; a weak D match, TRBD2 (5 bases). The CDR3 length is 17 residues. CDR1 and CDR2 (germline): MGHDK, SYGVNS. Deletions cut 2 bases from V and 5 bases from J, with 19 bases between. The CDR3 loop reads CASSEDWGGERDNEQFF. CDR3 DNA: TGTGCCAGCAGTGAAGACTGGGGTGGGGAGAGGGACAATGAGCAGTTCTTC.

This clone turned up a few times. This rearrangement joins TRBV5-1 to TRBJ2-3, with 7 bases identical to TRBD1. The CDR3 runs 14 residues. J gave up 0 bases and V 3 bases, and 1 base lay outside the gene matches. From germline, CDR1 is SGHRS and CDR2 YFSETQ. The CDR3 nucleotides are TGCGCCAGCAGCTCGGGACAGAGCACAGATACGCAGTATTTT. Protein: CASSSGQSTDTQYF. Filled out from reference TRBV5-1 and TRBJ2-3, the complete variable domain reads KAGVTQTPRYLIKTRGQQVTLSCSPISGHRSVSWYQQTPGQGLQFLFEYFSETQRNKGNFPGRFSGRQFSNSRSEMNVSTLELGDSALYLCASSSGQSTDTQYFGPGTRLTVL.

The chain recombines TRBV5-4 with TRBJ2-2; 8 nucleotides match TRBD2. V shed 3 bases, J shed 5 bases, and the junction held 15 bases outside the gene matches. The CDR3 is 18 amino acids. Looked up from germline, CDR1 is SGHNT and CDR2 is YYREEE (reference sequence). The CDR3 protein is CASSSLPAGAYLTGELFF. The CDR3 DNA reads TGTGCCAGCAGCTCCCTTCCAGCGGGGGCCTACTTGACCGGGGAGCTGTTTTTT.

The chain couples TRBV28 to TRBJ2-3, with TRBD2 as a possible D gene (6 bases). Germline V gene data show CDR1 as MDHEN and CDR2 as SYDVKM. This CDR3 has 15 residues. Deletions cut 7 bases from V and 6 bases from J, with 20 bases between. DNA of the CDR3: TGTGCCAGCACTCACCCCGATGGGACTCCCGATACGCAGTATTTT. This codes for CASTHPDGTPDTQYF. Using reference TRBV28 and TRBJ2-3 for the parts outside the CDR3, the full variable domain is DVKVTQSSRYLVKRTGEKVFLECVQDMDHENMFWYRQDPGLGLRLIYFSYDVKMKEKGDIPEGYSVSREKKERFSLILESASTNQTSMYLCASTHPDGTPDTQYFGPGTRLTVL.

The V and J genes are TRBV11-1 and TRBJ1-6, with 7 positions matching TRBD1. Losses at the gene ends were 5 bases for V and 5 bases for J; bases not matched to a gene: 18. From germline, CDR1 is SGHAT and CDR2 FQDESV (reference sequence). The CDR3 runs 19 residues. DNA of the CDR3: TGTGCCAGCAGCCATAAAAAAGGACAGGTCGGACCAAATAATTCACCCCTCCACTTT. It yields the protein CASSHKKGQVGPNNSPLHF.

The chain is built from TRBV10-3 and TRBJ2-5; no firm D call. The J call may not be correct, given that the DNA end is closer to TRBJ2-7. The CDR3 spans 13 residues. Germline CDR1 and CDR2: ENHRY and SYGVKD. This CDR3 is CAISEGPNYEQYF. The CDR3, as DNA: TGTGCCATCAGTGAGGGCCCTAACTACGAGCAGTACTTC.

The chain recombines TRBV2 with TRBJ1-2, with D unclear. The CDR3 is 14 residues long. Deletions cut 6 bases from V and 2 bases from J, with 13 bases between. CDR1 is SNHLY and CDR2 is FYNNEI in the germline V gene. The CDR3: CASRGRTGNYGYTF. DNA for the CDR3: TGTGCCAGCAGGGGAAGGACGGGAAACTATGGCTACACCTTC. Based on the CDR3 plus reference TRBV2 and TRBJ1-2, the full variable domain is EPEVTQTPSHQVTQMGQEVILRCVPISNHLYFYWYRQILGQKVEFLVSFYNNEISEKSEIFDDQFSVERPDGSNFTLKIRSTKLEDSAMYFCASRGRTGNYGYTFGSGTRLTVV.

Of note for this clone: The sample has other DNA sequences that encode this CDR3 too. The CDR3 nucleotides read TGTGCCAGCAGCGTAGGGCCCTATGGCTACACCTTC. Encoded protein: CASSVGPYGYTF. V usage is TRBV9 and J usage is TRBJ1-2; D unresolved. Trimming took 0 bases from V and 4 from J, leaving 4 bases between them. Germline CDR1 SGDLS, CDR2 YYNGEE. This CDR3 is built from 12 residues.

The V call is TRBV21-1, the J call TRBJ1-2. TRBV21-1 is assigned pseudogene status. The CDR3 totals 14 residues. The CDR3 loop reads CASSKGEGLRGYTF. CDR3 DNA sequence: TGTGCCAGCAGCAAAGGGGAGGGGCTGAGAGGCTACACCTTC.

The J gene is TRBJ1-2, the V gene TRBV27, with TRBD1 matching over 10 bases. This CDR3 is 16 amino acids long. Germline CDR1 reads MNHEY; CDR2 reads SMNVEV (reference sequence). V was clipped by 11 bases and J by 2 bases; unmatched bases: 14. CDR3 sequence reads: CASRGQGDQTNYGYTF. The CDR3 DNA sequence: TGTGCCTCCCGAGGACAGGGGGACCAAACCAACTATGGCTACACCTTC.

This clone occurred a few times. The rearrangement joins TRBV30 to TRBJ1-4; D is possibly TRBD1 (6 bases). The CDR3 is made up of 13 amino acids. V was pared by 2 bases and J by 8 bases, with 12 bases between. Per the germline V gene, CDR1 is GTSNPN and CDR2 is SVGIG (reference sequence). CDR3 in amino acids: CAWSRTDLEKLFF. The CDR3 DNA is TGTGCCTGGAGTAGGACAGACTTAGAAAAACTGTTTTTT.

J is TRBJ2-2 and V is TRBV25-1; D is unclear. CDR1 and CDR2 (germline): MGHDK, SYGVNS. Trimming took 3 bases from V and 0 from J, leaving 14 bases between them. This CDR3 comprises 17 residues. CDR3 in amino acids: CASSDRRGTANTGELFF. The CDR3 DNA reads as TGTGCCAGCAGTGATCGTAGAGGAACCGCGAACACCGGGGAGCTGTTTTTT.

The rearrangement links TRBV4-1 to TRBJ2-7; TRBD2 matches 9 bases. CDR3 length: 15 amino acids. V lost 3 bases and J lost 4; bases outside the gene matches: 7. Germline lookup yields CDR1 MGHRA and CDR2 YSYEKL. CDR3 nucleotides: TGCGCCAGCAGCCAGGGGATAGCGGGGGAGTACGAGCAGTACTTC. It yields the protein CASSQGIAGEYEQYF.

V is TRBV5-1 and J is TRBJ2-2; tentative D call: TRBD2 (6 bases). Germline V CDR1 and CDR2: SGHRS, YFSETQ. V was trimmed by 0 bases and J by 4 bases, leaving 7 bases between them. CDR3 length equals 14 residues. In DNA, the CDR3 is TGCGCCAGCAGCTTGGTGGGGGGCACCGGGGAGCTGTTTTTT. It yields the protein CASSLVGGTGELFF.

This sequence joins TRBV4-2 and TRBJ2-1; TRBD1 might be the D (5 bases). Trimming pared 0 bases from V and 9 bases from J, leaving 12 bases between. The CDR3 loop spans 14 amino acids. The germline gives CDR1 LGHNA, CDR2 YNFKEQ. The CDR3 protein is CASSQDRGHGEQFF. The CDR3 region has the DNA TGTGCCAGCAGCCAAGATAGAGGACATGGTGAGCAGTTCTTC.

DNA for the CDR3: TGTGCCAGCAGTTACTCCCAGGGGGGAAACACTGAAGCTTTCTTT. As protein: CASSYSQGGNTEAFF. The V and J genes are TRBV6-6 and TRBJ1-1, with TRBD1 matching 7 bases. The CDR3 is made up of 15 amino acids. CDR1 is MNHNY and CDR2 is SVGAGI in the germline V gene (reference sequence). Trimming at V came to 0 bases and at J to 2 bases, leaving 3 bases not matched to a gene.